These T cell receptor beta chains were read from a single sample in a study of shared clonotypes between healthy human individuals. The repertoire was sequenced with immunoSEQ multiplex PCR; TCRdb's copy has only in-frame clones and lacks some. The data contain around 2.1 million clones, 95% of them singletons. The material sequenced was naive CD4+ T cells sorted from blood. The source of these receptors is a man between 18 and 35 years old in good health. The CDR3 runs from the conserved cysteine through the conserved F or W. The D gene is left open where the match is weak. Rows give clone size only sometimes, using once, few, many, or a class for an expanded clone.

size,D,V,J,CDR3,DNA
-,-,TRBV9,TRBJ1-4,CASLPSGRHEKLFF,TGTGCCAGCCTGCCCTCAGGCCGCCATGAAAAACTGTTTTTT
-,-,TRBV30,TRBJ1-4,CAWSDRGEKLFF,TGTGCCTGGAGTGACCGGGGTGAAAAACTGTTTTTT
once,TRBD1,TRBV13,TRBJ2-7,CASSTDRGSSYEQYF,TGTGCCAGCAGTACTGACAGGGGAAGCTCCTACGAGCAGTACTTC
-,-,TRBV28,TRBJ1-5,CASLKEHLSLPQHF,TGTGCCAGCCTAAAAGAACACCTATCACTGCCCCAGCATTTT
once,-,TRBV10-2,TRBJ1-2,CASSYPKGDGYTF,TGCGCCAGCAGTTACCCAAAAGGGGATGGCTACACCTTC
-,-,TRBV18,TRBJ2-2,CASSPRDFSTGELFF,TGTGCCAGCTCACCTCGGGACTTCTCCACCGGGGAGCTGTTTTTT
-,-,TRBV6-6,TRBJ1-3,CASHSGNTIYF,TGTGCCAGCCACTCTGGAAACACCATATATTTT
-,-,TRBV6-6,TRBJ1-2,CASSPAGVGYGYTF,TGTGCCAGCAGTCCGGCGGGTGTGGGCTATGGCTACACCTTC
-,-,TRBV10-3,TRBJ2-5,CAISESEGGETQYF,TGTGCCATCAGTGAGTCGGAAGGAGGAGAGACCCAGTACTTC
once,-,TRBV27,TRBJ1-2,CASTLRGGYTSYGYTF,TGTGCCAGCACCCTACGGGGGGGATACACGAGCTATGGCTACACCTTC
once,TRBD1,TRBV6-5,TRBJ2-1,CATGQGAESEQFF,TGTGCCACCGGACAGGGGGCAGAAAGTGAGCAGTTCTTC
-,-,TRBV6-5,TRBJ1-5,CASSYSYQVQPQHF,TGTGCCAGCAGTTACTCGTACCAAGTCCAGCCCCAGCATTTT
-,-,TRBV18,TRBJ2-3,CASSPPRGSTDTQYF,TGTGCCAGCTCACCACCGAGGGGAAGCACAGATACGCAGTATTTT
-,-,TRBV19,TRBJ2-5,CASSMTSGQETQYF,TGTGCCAGTAGTATGACGTCAGGGCAAGAGACCCAGTACTTC
-,TRBD2,TRBV7-9,TRBJ2-1,CASSLGLAGVSSYNEQFF,TGTGCCAGCAGCTTAGGACTAGCGGGAGTGAGCTCCTACAATGAGCAGTTCTTC
-,-,TRBV28,TRBJ1-3,CASRSAGRDVSGNTIYF,TGTGCCAGCAGATCTGCTGGACGGGATGTCTCTGGAAACACCATATATTTT